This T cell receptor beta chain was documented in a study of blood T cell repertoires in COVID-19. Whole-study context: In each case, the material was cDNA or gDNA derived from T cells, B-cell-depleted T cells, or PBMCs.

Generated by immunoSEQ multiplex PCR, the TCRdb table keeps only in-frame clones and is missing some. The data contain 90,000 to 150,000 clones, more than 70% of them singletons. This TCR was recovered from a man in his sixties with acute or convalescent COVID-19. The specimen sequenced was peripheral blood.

The CDR3 spells CASSLGGGSGDETQYF. The CDR3 DNA reads as TGCGCCAGCAGCTTGGGTGGTGGTTCGGGTGACGAGACCCAGTACTTC. The rearrangement joins TRBV5-1 to TRBJ2-5; the D is unclear. Deletions cut 0 bases from V and 5 bases from J, with 17 bases between. The CDR3 runs to 16 residues. Germline V lookup: CDR1 SGHRS, CDR2 YFSETQ.